This T cell receptor (beta chain) was recovered during a study of beta chain features in type 1 diabetes. This clone was detected only a few times. Sequencing targeted expressed TCRB transcripts, as all isolated RNA had been reverse transcribed. TCRdb keeps only in-frame clones here, not all; method: immunoSEQ multiplex PCR. This table has hundreds of thousands of clones, 15% to 19% appearing once. The sequence was collected from a man aged 18 to 29 in good health. Sequences were obtained from naive CD4+ T cells from blood.

Here the CDR3 reads CASSQADRKGIGEQFF. For the CDR3, the DNA is TGTGCCAGCAGCCAAGCGGACAGAAAGGGTATCGGTGAGCAGTTCTTC. The rearrangement links TRBV4-2 to TRBJ2-1; D perhaps matches TRBD1 (6 bases). The CDR3 has 16 amino acids. The germline V gene has CDR1 LGHNA and CDR2 YNFKEQ. Trimming shortened V by 1 base and J by 9 bases, and 19 bases separated the two germline ends.